This T cell receptor (beta chain) was documented in a study of T cell responses to AZD1222 COVID-19 vaccine. Study results and caveats: Regions left unmutated in variants are reportedly the target of nearly half of spike-specific TCRs. Without day 14 samples, only post-peak T cell repertoires were studied. Spike-specific TCR breadth and depth both grew after two AZD1222 doses.

Assay used: immunoSEQ multiplex PCR; TCRdb lists only in-frame clones, some missing. The sample consists of 150,000 or so clones, less than 90% of them appearing once. Details on this clone: Its target is not known.

The CDR3 has 15 residues. V dropped 0 bases and J dropped 5 bases, with 12 bases sitting between them. Germline assignment: CDR1 SGHRS and CDR2 YFSETQ. The origin of this receptor is an adult in good health. The rearrangement joins TRBV5-1 to TRBJ1-5; perhaps TRBD1 as D (6 bases). The sequenced sample was peripheral blood, obtained on day 0 of AZD1222 vaccination. The CDR3 nucleotides read TGCGCCAGCAGCTTGGGTCCAGGGGACTATCAGCCCCAGCATTTT. It encodes CASSLGPGDYQPQHF.